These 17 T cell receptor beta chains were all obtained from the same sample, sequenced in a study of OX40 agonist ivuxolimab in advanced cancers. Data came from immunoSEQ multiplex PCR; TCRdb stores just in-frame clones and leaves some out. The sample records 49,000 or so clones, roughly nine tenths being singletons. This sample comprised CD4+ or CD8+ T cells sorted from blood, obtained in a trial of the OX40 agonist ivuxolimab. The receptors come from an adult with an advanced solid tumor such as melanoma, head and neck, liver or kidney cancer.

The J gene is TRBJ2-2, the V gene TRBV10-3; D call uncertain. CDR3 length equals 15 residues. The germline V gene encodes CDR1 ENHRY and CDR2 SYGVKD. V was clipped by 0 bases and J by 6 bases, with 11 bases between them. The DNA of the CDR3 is TGTGCCATCAGTGAGTCAACCACTACGTCCGGGGAGCTGTTTTTT. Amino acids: CAISESTTTSGELFF.

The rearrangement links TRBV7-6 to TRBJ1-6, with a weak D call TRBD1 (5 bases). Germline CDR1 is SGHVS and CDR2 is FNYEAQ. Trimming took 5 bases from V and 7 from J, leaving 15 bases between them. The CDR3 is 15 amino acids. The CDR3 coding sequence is TGTGCCAGCAGCGTCCTCGGGGAGGGGAATTCACCCCTCCACTTT. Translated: CASSVLGEGNSPLHF.

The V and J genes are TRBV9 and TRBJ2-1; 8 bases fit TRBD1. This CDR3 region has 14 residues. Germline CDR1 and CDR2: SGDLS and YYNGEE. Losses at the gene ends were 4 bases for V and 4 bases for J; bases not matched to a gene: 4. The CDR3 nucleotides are TGTGCCAGCAGCCGGACAGGGACATACAATGAGCAGTTCTTC. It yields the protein CASSRTGTYNEQFF.

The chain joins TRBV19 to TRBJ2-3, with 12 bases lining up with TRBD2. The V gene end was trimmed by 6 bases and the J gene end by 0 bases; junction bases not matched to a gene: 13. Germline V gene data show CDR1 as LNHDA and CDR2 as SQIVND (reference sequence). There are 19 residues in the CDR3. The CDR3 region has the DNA TGTGCCAGTAGCACAGGACTAGCGGGGACTCGTGCTAGCACAGATACGCAGTATTTT. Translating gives CASSTGLAGTRASTDTQYF.

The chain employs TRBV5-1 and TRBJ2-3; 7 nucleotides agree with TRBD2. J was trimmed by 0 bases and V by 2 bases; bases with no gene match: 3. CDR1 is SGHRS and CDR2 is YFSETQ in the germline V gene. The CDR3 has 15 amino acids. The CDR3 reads CASSFWGGSTDTQYF. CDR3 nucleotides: TGCGCCAGCAGCTTTTGGGGAGGGAGCACAGATACGCAGTATTTT.

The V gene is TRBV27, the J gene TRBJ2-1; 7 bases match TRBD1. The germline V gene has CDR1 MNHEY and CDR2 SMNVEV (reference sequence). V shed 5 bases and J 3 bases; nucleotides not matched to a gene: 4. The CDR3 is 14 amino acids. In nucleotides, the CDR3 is TGTGCCAGCAGTCCAGGACAGGACTACAATGAGCAGTTCTTC. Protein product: CASSPGQDYNEQFF.

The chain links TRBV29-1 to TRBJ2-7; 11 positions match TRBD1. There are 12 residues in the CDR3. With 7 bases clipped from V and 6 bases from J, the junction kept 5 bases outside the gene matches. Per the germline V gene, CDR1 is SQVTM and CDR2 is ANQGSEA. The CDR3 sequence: CSAGTGGSEQYF. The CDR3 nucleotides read TGCAGCGCCGGGACAGGGGGTTCCGAGCAGTACTTC.

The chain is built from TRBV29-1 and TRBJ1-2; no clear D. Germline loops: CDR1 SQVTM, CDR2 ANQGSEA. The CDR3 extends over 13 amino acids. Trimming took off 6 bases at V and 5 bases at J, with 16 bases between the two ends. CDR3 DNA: TGCAGCGTCCTCAGAGGCTCAGATTATGGCTACACCTTC. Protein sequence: CSVLRGSDYGYTF.

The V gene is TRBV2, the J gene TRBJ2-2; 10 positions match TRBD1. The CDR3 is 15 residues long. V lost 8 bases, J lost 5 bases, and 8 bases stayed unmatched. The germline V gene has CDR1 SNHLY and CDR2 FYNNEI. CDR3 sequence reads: CASSGQGGTTGELFF. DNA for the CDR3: TGTGCCAGCTCCGGACAGGGGGGAACTACCGGGGAGCTGTTTTTT.

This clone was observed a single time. Here the CDR3 reads CASSLTHTDTQYF. Here the CDR3 DNA reads TGTGCCAGCAGCTTAACTCACACAGATACGCAGTATTTT. V usage is TRBV7-3 and J usage is TRBJ2-3; no reliable D call. This CDR3 has 13 amino acids. V was trimmed by 0 bases and J by 2 bases, leaving 3 bases between them. Germline V lookup: CDR1 SGHTA, CDR2 FQGTGA. The whole variable domain, filled in from reference TRBV7-3 and TRBJ2-3, reads GAGVSQTPSNKVTEKGKYVELRCDPISGHTALYWYRQSLGQGPEFLIYFQGTGAADDSGLPNDRFFAVRPEGSVSTLKIQRTERGDSAVYLCASSLTHTDTQYFGPGTRLTVL.

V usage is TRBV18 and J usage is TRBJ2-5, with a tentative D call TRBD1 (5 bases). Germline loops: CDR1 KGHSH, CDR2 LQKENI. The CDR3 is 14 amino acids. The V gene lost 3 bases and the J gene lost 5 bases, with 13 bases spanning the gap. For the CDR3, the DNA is TGTGCCAGCTCACCCGGGTCGACAGCCGAGACCCAGTACTTC. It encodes CASSPGSTAETQYF.

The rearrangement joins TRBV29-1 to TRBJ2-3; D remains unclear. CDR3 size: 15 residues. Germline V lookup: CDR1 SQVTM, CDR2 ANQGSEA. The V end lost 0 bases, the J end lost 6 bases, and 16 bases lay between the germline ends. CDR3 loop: CSVEDNSSPVDTQYF. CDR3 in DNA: TGCAGCGTTGAAGATAATTCGTCGCCTGTGGATACGCAGTATTTT.

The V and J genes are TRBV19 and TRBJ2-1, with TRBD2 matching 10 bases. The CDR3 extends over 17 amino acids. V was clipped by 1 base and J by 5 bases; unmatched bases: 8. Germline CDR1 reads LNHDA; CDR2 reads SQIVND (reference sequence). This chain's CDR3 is CASSIVFRTSGDNEQFF. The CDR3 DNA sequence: TGTGCCAGTAGTATAGTATTTCGGACTAGCGGAGACAATGAGCAGTTCTTC.

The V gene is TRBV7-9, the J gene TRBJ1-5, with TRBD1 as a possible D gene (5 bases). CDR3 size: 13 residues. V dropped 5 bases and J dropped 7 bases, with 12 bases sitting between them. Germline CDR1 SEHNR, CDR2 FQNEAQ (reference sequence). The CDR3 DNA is TGTGCCAGCAGCCTACAGGCGGAGCAGCCCCAGCATTTT. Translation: CASSLQAEQPQHF.

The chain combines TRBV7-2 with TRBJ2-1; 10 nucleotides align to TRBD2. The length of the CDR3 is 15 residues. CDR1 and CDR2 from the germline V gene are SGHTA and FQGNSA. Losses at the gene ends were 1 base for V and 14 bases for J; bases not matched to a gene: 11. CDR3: CASSLDSPSGSAKFF. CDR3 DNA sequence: TGTGCCAGCAGCTTAGACTCGCCTAGCGGGAGTGCGAAGTTCTTC.

The DNA for the CDR3 is TGTGCCAGCAGCCTTCGGGACAGTTCTACCTACGAGCAGTACTTC. This translates into CASSLRDSSTYEQYF. This rearrangement joins TRBV9 to TRBJ2-7, with 7 bases aligning to TRBD1. The J segment lost 2 bases and the V segment lost 4 bases, leaving 9 bases of the junction unmatched. Germline V gene lookup returns CDR1 SGDLS and CDR2 YYNGEE. The CDR3 is 15 residues long.

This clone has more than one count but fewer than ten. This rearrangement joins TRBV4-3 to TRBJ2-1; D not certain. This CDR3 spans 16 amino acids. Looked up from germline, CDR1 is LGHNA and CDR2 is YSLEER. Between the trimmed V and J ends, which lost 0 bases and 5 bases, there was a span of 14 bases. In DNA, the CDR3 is TGCGCCAGCAGCCAAGATTTCGGCAGAAGCAACAATGAGCAGTTCTTC. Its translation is CASSQDFGRSNNEQFF.